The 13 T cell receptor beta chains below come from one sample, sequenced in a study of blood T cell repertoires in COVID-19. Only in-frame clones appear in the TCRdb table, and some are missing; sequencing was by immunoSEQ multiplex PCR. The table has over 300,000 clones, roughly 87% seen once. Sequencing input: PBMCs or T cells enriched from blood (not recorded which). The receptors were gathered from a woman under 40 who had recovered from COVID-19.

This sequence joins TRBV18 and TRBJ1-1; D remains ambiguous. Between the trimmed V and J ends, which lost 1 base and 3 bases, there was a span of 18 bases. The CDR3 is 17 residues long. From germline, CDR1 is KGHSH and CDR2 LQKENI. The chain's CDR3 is CASSPLPMEGADTEAFF. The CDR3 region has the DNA TGTGCCAGCTCACCACTTCCTATGGAGGGCGCGGACACTGAAGCTTTCTTT.

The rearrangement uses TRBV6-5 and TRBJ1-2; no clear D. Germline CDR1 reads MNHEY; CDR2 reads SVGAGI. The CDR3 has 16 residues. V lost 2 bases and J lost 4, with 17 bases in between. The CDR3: CASSYTPFLTGYGYTF. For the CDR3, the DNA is TGTGCCAGCAGTTACACCCCGTTCCTGACTGGCTATGGCTACACCTTC.

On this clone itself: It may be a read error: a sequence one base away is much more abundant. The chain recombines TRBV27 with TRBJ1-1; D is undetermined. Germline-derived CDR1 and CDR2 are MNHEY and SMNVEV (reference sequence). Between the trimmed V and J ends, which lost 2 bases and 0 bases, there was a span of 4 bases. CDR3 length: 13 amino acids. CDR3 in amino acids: CASSLSMNTEAFF. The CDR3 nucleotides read TGTGCCAGCAGTTTAAGCATGAACACTGAAGCTTTCTTT.

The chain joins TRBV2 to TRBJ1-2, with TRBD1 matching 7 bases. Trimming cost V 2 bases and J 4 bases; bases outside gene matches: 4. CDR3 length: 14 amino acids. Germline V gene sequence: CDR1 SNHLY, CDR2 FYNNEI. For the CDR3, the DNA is TGTGCCAGCAGTGAATCGACAGGGACCTATGGCTACACCTTC. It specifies CASSESTGTYGYTF.

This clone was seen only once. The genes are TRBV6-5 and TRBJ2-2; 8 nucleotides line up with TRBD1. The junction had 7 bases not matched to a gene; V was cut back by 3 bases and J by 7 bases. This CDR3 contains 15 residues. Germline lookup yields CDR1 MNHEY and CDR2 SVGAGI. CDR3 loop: CASSYPRGLVGELFF. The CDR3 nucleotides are TGTGCCAGCAGTTATCCCAGGGGGCTTGTCGGGGAGCTGTTTTTT.

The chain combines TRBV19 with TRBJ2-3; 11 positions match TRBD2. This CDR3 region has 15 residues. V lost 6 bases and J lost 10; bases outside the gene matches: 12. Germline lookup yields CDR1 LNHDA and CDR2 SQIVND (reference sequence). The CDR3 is CASRTTSGVRGAQYF. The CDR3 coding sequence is TGTGCCAGTAGGACGACTAGCGGGGTCCGGGGAGCGCAGTATTTT.

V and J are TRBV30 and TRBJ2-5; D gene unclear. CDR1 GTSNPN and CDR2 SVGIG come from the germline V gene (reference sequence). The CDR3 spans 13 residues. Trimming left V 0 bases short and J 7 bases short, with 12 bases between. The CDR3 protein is CAWSVKLFGTQYF. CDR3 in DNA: TGTGCCTGGAGTGTAAAACTGTTTGGGACCCAGTACTTC.

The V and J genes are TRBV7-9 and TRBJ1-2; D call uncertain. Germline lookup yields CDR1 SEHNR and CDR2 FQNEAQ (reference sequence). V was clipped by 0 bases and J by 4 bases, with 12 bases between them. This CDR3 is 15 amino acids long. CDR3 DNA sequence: TGTGCCAGCAGCTTAGCGTCGGGGTTTGGCTATGGCTACACCTTC. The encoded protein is CASSLASGFGYGYTF.

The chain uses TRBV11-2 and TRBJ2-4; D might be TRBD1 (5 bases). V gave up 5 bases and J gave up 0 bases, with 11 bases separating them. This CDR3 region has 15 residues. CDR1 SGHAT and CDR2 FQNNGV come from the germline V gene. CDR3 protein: CASSPRTLAKNIQYF. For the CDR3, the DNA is TGTGCCAGCAGCCCCCGGACACTAGCCAAAAACATTCAGTACTTC.

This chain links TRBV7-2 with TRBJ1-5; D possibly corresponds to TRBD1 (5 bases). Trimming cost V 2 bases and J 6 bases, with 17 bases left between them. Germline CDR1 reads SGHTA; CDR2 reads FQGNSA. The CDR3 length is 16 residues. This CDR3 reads CASSLPGTPDGQPQHF. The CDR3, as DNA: TGTGCCAGCAGCTTACCCGGGACTCCTGACGGTCAGCCCCAGCATTTT. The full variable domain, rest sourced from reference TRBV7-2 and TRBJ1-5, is GAGVSQSPSNKVTEKGKDVELRCDPISGHTALYWYRQSLGQGLEFLIYFQGNSAPDKSGLPSDRFSAERTGGSVSTLTIQRTQQEDSAVYLCASSLPGTPDGQPQHFGDGTRLSIL.

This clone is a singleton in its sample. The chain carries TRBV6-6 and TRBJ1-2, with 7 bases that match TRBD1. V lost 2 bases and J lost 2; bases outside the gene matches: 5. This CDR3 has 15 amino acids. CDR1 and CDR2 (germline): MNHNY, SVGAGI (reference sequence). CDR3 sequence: CASSYRDRLNYGYTF. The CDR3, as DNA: TGTGCCAGCAGTTACAGGGACAGATTGAACTATGGCTACACCTTC.

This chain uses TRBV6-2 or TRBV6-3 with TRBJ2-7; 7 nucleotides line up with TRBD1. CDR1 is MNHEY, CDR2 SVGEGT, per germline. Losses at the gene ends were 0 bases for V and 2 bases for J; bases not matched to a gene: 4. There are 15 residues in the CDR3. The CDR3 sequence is CASSYSWQGAYEQYF. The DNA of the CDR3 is TGTGCCAGCAGTTACTCGTGGCAGGGGGCCTACGAGCAGTACTTC.

CDR3: CASLRESYNSPLHF. The CDR3 DNA sequence: TGTGCCAGTCTCCGGGAGTCCTATAATTCACCCCTCCACTTT. The chain joins TRBV6-6 to TRBJ1-6, with D hard to call. Germline V lookup: CDR1 MNHNY, CDR2 SVGAGI (reference sequence). The ends were cut back, 9 bases at V and 1 base at J, with 10 bases in the middle. This CDR3 is built from 14 residues.